The 18 T cell receptor beta chains reported below all come from one sample, sequenced in a study of cytomegalovirus exposure and HLA in healthy donors. In the PCR, 60 Vbeta and 13 Jbeta primers were used. TCRdb's table, derived via immunoSEQ multiplex PCR, lists solely in-frame clones and lacks some. Of 150,000 or so clones detected, approximately 78% appear once; the ten largest clones hold over 0.65%. The sample consisted of PBMCs. The receptors were gathered from a woman aged 18 to 35 in good health and CMV-seronegative.

The rearrangement links TRBV7-9 to TRBJ2-1; TRBD2 matches 7 bases. After removal of 11 bases from V and 2 bases from J, the junction contained 9 bases not matched to a gene. The CDR3 length is 14 residues. Germline loops: CDR1 SEHNR, CDR2 FQNEAQ (reference sequence). The CDR3 sequence: CALPGEGAYNEQFF. CDR3 DNA: TGTGCCCTGCCGGGGGAGGGAGCCTACAATGAGCAGTTCTTC.

The chain couples TRBV18 to TRBJ2-7; D is perhaps TRBD2 (5 bases). This CDR3 is built from 16 residues. Deletions cut 2 bases from V and 3 bases from J, with 17 bases between. The germline gives CDR1 KGHSH, CDR2 LQKENI. The CDR3 is CASSPTIVSGYYEQYF. The CDR3 DNA follows: TGTGCCAGCTCACCAACCATCGTGAGCGGATACTACGAGCAGTACTTC.

This rearrangement joins TRBV14 to TRBJ2-2, with D maybe TRBD1 (6 bases). Trimming pared 1 base from V and 0 bases from J, leaving 9 bases between. Germline-derived CDR1 and CDR2 are SGHDN and FVKESK. The CDR3 loop spans 16 amino acids. The DNA of the CDR3 is TGTGCCAGCAGCCAAGGACGACAGGCGAACACCGGGGAGCTGTTTTTT. Amino acid sequence: CASSQGRQANTGELFF.

The V gene is TRBV2, the J gene TRBJ2-1, with a possible D match to TRBD2 (6 bases). V was pared by 8 bases and J by 2 bases, with 19 bases between. Germline V gene lookup returns CDR1 SNHLY and CDR2 FYNNEI. The CDR3 covers 16 residues. In DNA, the CDR3 is TGTGCCAGCTCCGTGGCCACTAGCCTCACCTACAATGAGCAGTTCTTC. Protein product: CASSVATSLTYNEQFF.

This rearrangement joins TRBV5-1 to TRBJ2-4; D is possibly TRBD2 (5 bases). The CDR3 sequence is 14 residues long. V shed 3 bases and J shed 8 bases, with 15 bases lying between them. Germline V gene data show CDR1 as SGHRS and CDR2 as YFSETQ. The CDR3 reads CASSSSGLRDIQYF. CDR3 nucleotide sequence: TGCGCCAGCAGCTCTTCTGGCCTGCGGGACATTCAGTACTTC.

Remarks on this clone: Its ends do not fully match the called genes, so a read error is possible. The chain uses TRBV28 and TRBJ2-1, with 10 bases that match TRBD2. The CDR3 length is 17 residues. Germline CDR1 MDHEN, CDR2 SYDVKM. CDR3 sequence: CASTLPRVAGGYNEQFF. CDR3 bases: TGTGCCAGCACCCTGCCCCGAGTAGCGGGAGGCTACAATGAGCAATTCTTC.

V usage is TRBV18 and J usage is TRBJ2-7; D gene ambiguous. This CDR3 region has 14 residues. Germline CDR1 reads KGHSH; CDR2 reads LQKENI. The V gene lost 1 base and the J gene lost 6 bases, with 13 bases spanning the gap. CDR3 sequence reads: CASSPRQGSSEQYF. The CDR3 DNA reads as TGTGCCAGCTCACCACGACAAGGAAGTAGCGAGCAGTACTTC.

This clone was counted a few times. This CDR3 is CASSLPPWQANTEAFF. In DNA, the CDR3 is TGTGCCAGCAGCTTACCTCCGTGGCAGGCGAACACTGAAGCTTTCTTT. This chain uses TRBV7-9 with TRBJ1-1; no firm D call. Germline V lookup: CDR1 SEHNR, CDR2 FQNEAQ (reference sequence). This CDR3 has 16 amino acids. With 2 bases removed from V and 1 base from J, the gap between germline ends came to 14 bases.

The chain is built from TRBV19 and TRBJ2-3, with 9 bases matching TRBD2. The germline CDR1 and CDR2 sequences are LNHDA and SQIVND (reference sequence). V lost 6 bases, J lost 3 bases, and 4 bases stayed unmatched. The CDR3 sequence is 14 residues long. Here the CDR3 reads CASRGGRATDTQYF. Here the CDR3 DNA reads TGTGCCAGTAGGGGCGGGAGGGCGACAGATACGCAGTATTTT.

The V call is TRBV6-6, the J call TRBJ2-5; TRBD1 agrees at 8 bases. Germline CDR1 reads MNHNY; CDR2 reads SVGAGI (reference sequence). The CDR3 spans 15 residues. The junction had 4 bases not matched to a gene; V was cut back by 2 bases and J by 2 bases. In nucleotides, the CDR3 is TGTGCCAGCAGTTACGCTAGGACAGGGCAAGAGACCCAGTACTTC. Translation gives CASSYARTGQETQYF.

V gene TRBV2 combines with J gene TRBJ2-2; 11 bases are shared with TRBD1. The J segment lost 1 base and the V segment lost 9 bases, leaving 13 bases of the junction unmatched. This CDR3 region has 18 residues. The germline CDR1 and CDR2 sequences are SNHLY and FYNNEI. For the CDR3, the DNA is TGTGCCAGAAATTCCAGGACAGGGGGCGGGCGGAACACCGGGGAGCTGTTTTTT. It encodes CARNSRTGGGRNTGELFF.

This clone was recorded a few times. V is TRBV4-2 and J is TRBJ1-6, with TRBD1 identical over 10 bases. The ends lost 1 base at V and 7 bases at J; junction bases unmatched: 1. Germline V gene lookup returns CDR1 LGHNA and CDR2 YNFKEQ. The CDR3 sequence is 15 residues long. The CDR3, as DNA: TGTGCCAGCAGCCAAGGGGACAGGGGAAATTCACCCCTCCACTTT. Translation: CASSQGDRGNSPLHF.

The chain couples TRBV28 to TRBJ2-7; 7 nucleotides line up with TRBD1. Losses at the gene ends were 2 bases for V and 11 bases for J; bases not matched to a gene: 9. The CDR3 totals 13 residues. The germline V gene encodes CDR1 MDHEN and CDR2 SYDVKM. This chain's CDR3 is CASSLGTGEREYF. The DNA for the CDR3 is TGTGCCAGCAGTTTAGGCACAGGGGAAAGGGAGTACTTC.

The rearrangement joins TRBV6-1 to TRBJ2-5; tentative D call: TRBD1 (6 bases). Germline V gene lookup returns CDR1 MNHNS and CDR2 SASEGT. Trimming shortened V by 9 bases and J by 4 bases, and 12 bases separated the two germline ends. CDR3 length equals 12 residues. The CDR3 here is CARGGVGETQYF. The CDR3 DNA sequence: TGTGCCAGAGGGGGAGTTGGAGAGACCCAGTACTTC.

The chain combines TRBV5-1 with TRBJ2-1, with TRBD2 matching over 10 bases. The ends lost 2 bases at V and 9 bases at J; junction bases unmatched: 8. The length of the CDR3 is 15 residues. CDR1 and CDR2 (germline): SGHRS, YFSETQ. CDR3 loop: CASSFGTSALGEQFF. The CDR3 DNA follows: TGCGCCAGCAGCTTCGGGACTAGCGCCCTAGGTGAGCAGTTCTTC.

This sequence joins TRBV9 and TRBJ2-1, with D perhaps matching TRBD1 (6 bases). The CDR3 has 14 residues. The V gene's germline CDR1 is SGDLS and CDR2 YYNGEE. Trimming removed 2 bases at V and 2 bases at J, with 8 bases between. CDR3 DNA sequence: TGTGCCAGCAGCGTTACAGGGACCTACAATGAGCAGTTCTTC. The encoded protein is CASSVTGTYNEQFF.

The gene calls are TRBV27 and TRBJ2-1; TRBD2 aligns across 11 bases. This CDR3 is built from 11 residues. The J segment lost 15 bases and the V segment lost 6 bases, leaving 4 bases of the junction unmatched. In germline, CDR1 is MNHEY, CDR2 SMNVEV (reference sequence). In DNA form, the CDR3 reads TGTGCCAGCAGGCTAGCGGGAGGTTTGTTCTTC. As protein: CASRLAGGLFF.

This sequence joins TRBV5-1 and TRBJ2-6, with D tentatively TRBD2 (5 bases). The CDR3 runs to 15 residues. Trimming took 1 base from V and 4 from J, leaving 9 bases between them. Germline loops: CDR1 SGHRS, CDR2 YFSETQ. The CDR3 region has the DNA TGCGCCAGCAGCTTGAGCGGCACCGGGGCCAACGTCCTGACTTTC. Translating gives CASSLSGTGANVLTF. Looking up the rest from reference TRBV5-1 and TRBJ2-6 gives the full variable domain: KAGVTQTPRYLIKTRGQQVTLSCSPISGHRSVSWYQQTPGQGLQFLFEYFSETQRNKGNFPGRFSGRQFSNSRSEMNVSTLELGDSALYLCASSLSGTGANVLTFGAGSRLTVL.